This TCR beta chain was captured by sequencing in a study of blood T cells in healthy people across ages. Sample-barcoded 5' priming and a J-beta primer mix drove a second PCR of roughly 6 to 12 cycles. A template-switch adaptor containing 12 random nucleotides labeled each cDNA molecule. TCRdb ran MiXCR on the 5' RACE reads and lists one entry per CDR3 protein. Of 660,000 or so distinct CDR3 sequences in the sample, roughly 50% are singletons; the top ten hold more than 35%. What was sequenced was blood. The sequence came from a man aged 55 to 70 in good health.

CDR3 region: CASAEGVTDTQYF. CDR3 DNA sequence: TGTGCTAGTGCCGAGGGAGTTACAGATACGCAGTATTTT. This chain uses TRBV12-5 with TRBJ2-3; tentative D call: TRBD2 (5 bases). Germline CDR1 reads LGHNT; CDR2 reads FRNRAP. Trimming removed 7 bases from V and 3 bases from J, with 11 bases in between. The CDR3 sequence is 13 residues long.